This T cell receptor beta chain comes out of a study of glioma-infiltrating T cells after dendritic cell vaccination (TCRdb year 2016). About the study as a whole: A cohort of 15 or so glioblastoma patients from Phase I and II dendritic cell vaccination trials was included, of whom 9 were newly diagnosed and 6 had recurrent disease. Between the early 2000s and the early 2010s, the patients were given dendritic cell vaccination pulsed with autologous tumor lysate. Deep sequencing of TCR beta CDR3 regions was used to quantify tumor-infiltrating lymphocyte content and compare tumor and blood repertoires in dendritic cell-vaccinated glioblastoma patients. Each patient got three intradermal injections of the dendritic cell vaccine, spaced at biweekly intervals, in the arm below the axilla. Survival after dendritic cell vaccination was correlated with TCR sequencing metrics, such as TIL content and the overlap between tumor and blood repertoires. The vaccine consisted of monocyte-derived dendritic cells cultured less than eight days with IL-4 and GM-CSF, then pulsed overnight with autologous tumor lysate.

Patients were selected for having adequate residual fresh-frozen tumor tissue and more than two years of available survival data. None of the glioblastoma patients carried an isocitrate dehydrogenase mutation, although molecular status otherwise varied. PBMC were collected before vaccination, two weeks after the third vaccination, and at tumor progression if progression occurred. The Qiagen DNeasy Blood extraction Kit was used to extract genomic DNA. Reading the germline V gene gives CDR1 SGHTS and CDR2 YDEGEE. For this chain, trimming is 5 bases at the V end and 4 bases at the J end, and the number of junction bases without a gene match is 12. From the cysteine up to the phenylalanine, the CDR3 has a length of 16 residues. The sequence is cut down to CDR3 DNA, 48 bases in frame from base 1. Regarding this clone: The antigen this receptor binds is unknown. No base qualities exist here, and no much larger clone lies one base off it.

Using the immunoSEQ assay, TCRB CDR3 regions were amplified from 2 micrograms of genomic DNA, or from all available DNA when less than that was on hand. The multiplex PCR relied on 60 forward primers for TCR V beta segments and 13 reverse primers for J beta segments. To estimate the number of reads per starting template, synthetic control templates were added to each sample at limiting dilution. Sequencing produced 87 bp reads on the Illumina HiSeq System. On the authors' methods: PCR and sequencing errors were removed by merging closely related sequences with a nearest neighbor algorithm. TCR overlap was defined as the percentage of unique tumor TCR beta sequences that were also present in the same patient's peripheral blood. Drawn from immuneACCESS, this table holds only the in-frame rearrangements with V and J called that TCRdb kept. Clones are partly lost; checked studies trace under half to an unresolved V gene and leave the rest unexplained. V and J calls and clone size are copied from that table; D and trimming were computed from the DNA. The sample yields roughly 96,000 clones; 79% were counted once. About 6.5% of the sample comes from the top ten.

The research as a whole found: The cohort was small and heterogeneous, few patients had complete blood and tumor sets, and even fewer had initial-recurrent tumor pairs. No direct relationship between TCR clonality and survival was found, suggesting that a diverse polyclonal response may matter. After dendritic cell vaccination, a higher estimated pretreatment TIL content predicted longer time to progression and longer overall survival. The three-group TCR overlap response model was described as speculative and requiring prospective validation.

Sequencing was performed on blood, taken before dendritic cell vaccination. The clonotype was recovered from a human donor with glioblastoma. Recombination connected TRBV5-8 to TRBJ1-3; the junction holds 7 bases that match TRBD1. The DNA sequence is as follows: TGTGCCAGCAGTCACCGGGACAGCGCTCCCGGAAACACCATATATTTT. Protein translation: CASSHRDSAPGNTIYF.